This T cell receptor beta chain derives from a study of blood T cell repertoires in COVID-19. Overall study context: Samples representing acute and convalescent COVID-19 were sourced from the United States, Italy and Spain.

Original data processing: Nucleated cell counts were estimated from reference gene primer amplification. Profiling relied on immunoSEQ multiplex PCR, and the TCRdb table lists in-frame clones only, not all of them. V and J calls and clone size are given by that table; D and trimming were obtained from the DNA. The sample lists 240,000 or so clones, roughly 87% seen once, with approximately 7.6% in the top ten. The V gene lost 4 bases and the J gene lost 0 bases, with 13 bases spanning the gap. Germline CDR1 is GTSNPN and CDR2 is SVGIG (reference sequence). This CDR3 has 16 residues. V usage is TRBV30 and J usage is TRBJ1-6; D unresolved. The clonotype originates from a man between 60 and 75 years old who had recovered from COVID-19. Input material: peripheral blood. CDR3 protein: CAWKVGGSSYNSPLHF. CDR3 in DNA: TGTGCCTGGAAAGTAGGTGGGAGCTCCTATAATTCACCCCTCCACTTT.